A single sample is the source of the 9 T cell receptor beta chains below, sequenced in a study of cytomegalovirus exposure and HLA in healthy donors. The method was immunoSEQ multiplex PCR; TCRdb's version includes in-frame clones alone and lacks a portion of them. The sample lists roughly 330,000 clones, roughly 87% occurring once. The sample was PBMCs. Receptors originate from a woman aged 25-40 years in good health and CMV-seropositive.

The chain joins TRBV6-5 to TRBJ1-2, with a weak D call TRBD1 (5 bases). This CDR3 region has 14 residues. Germline-derived CDR1 and CDR2 are MNHEY and SVGAGI. Between the trimmed V and J ends, which lost 8 bases and 8 bases, there was a span of 21 bases. The CDR3 DNA follows: TGTGCCAGCTTCATCTCGGGACCCATAGGGGGCTACACCTTC. Amino acids: CASFISGPIGGYTF.

The chain is built from TRBV7-2 and TRBJ2-5; no reliable D call. The CDR3 runs 14 residues. Germline assignment: CDR1 SGHTA and CDR2 FQGNSA. Trimming removed 6 bases from V and 1 base from J, with 12 bases in between. This CDR3 is CASSFSFFQETQYF. Written as DNA, the CDR3 is TGTGCCAGCAGTTTTTCGTTTTTCCAAGAGACCCAGTACTTC.

CDR3 nucleotide sequence: TGTGCCTGGTGGGAGGGGGCTAGTAATTCACCCCTCCACTTT. Translated: CAWWEGASNSPLHF. V usage is TRBV30 and J usage is TRBJ1-6; TRBD1 aligns across 7 bases. V was pared by 5 bases and J by 6 bases, with 7 bases of the junction left unmatched. Germline-derived CDR1 and CDR2 are GTSNPN and SVGIG (reference sequence). The CDR3 runs 14 residues.

The J gene is TRBJ1-1, the V gene TRBV4-3, with 8 bases matching TRBD1. CDR3 length: 15 residues. Trimming removed 1 base from V and 1 base from J; junction bases left unmatched: 2. Germline V gene lookup returns CDR1 LGHNA and CDR2 YSLEER. In nucleotides, the CDR3 is TGCGCCAGCAGCCAAGGACAGGGGCCGAACACTGAAGCTTTCTTT. It translates to CASSQGQGPNTEAFF.

This clone came up once. The rearrangement links TRBV28 to TRBJ1-5, with TRBD1 identical over 9 bases. Germline lookup yields CDR1 MDHEN and CDR2 SYDVKM. The V gene end was trimmed by 7 bases and the J gene end by 6 bases; junction bases not matched to a gene: 7. This CDR3 has 14 residues. As DNA, the CDR3 is TGTGCCAGCAACACAGGGACAGGGACTCAGCCCCAGCATTTT. Amino acid sequence: CASNTGTGTQPQHF.

The chain employs TRBV4-2 and TRBJ2-5; D is possibly TRBD1 (5 bases). CDR3 length equals 16 residues. From germline, CDR1 is LGHNA and CDR2 YNFKEQ. With 0 bases removed from V and 5 bases from J, the gap between germline ends came to 16 bases. The CDR3 nucleotides read TGTGCCAGCAGCCAAGAGGTTACAAGGGGTGGGGAGACCCAGTACTTC. Translation: CASSQEVTRGGETQYF.

V usage is TRBV7-8 and J usage is TRBJ2-7, with D maybe TRBD2 (6 bases). Germline V gives CDR1 SGHVS, CDR2 FQNEAQ. This CDR3 comprises 13 residues. The V gene lost 3 bases and the J gene lost 2 bases, with 8 bases spanning the gap. The CDR3 DNA reads TGTGCCAGCAGCTTGGAGGGAACCTACGAGCAGTACTTC. Amino acid sequence: CASSLEGTYEQYF.

This chain links TRBV4-3 with TRBJ2-7; TRBD1 agrees at 7 bases. V dropped 1 base and J dropped 5; count of bases not matched to a gene: 11. From germline, CDR1 is LGHNA and CDR2 YSLEER. The CDR3 has 16 amino acids. CDR3 amino acids: CASSQGRQGPWNEQYF. For the CDR3, the DNA is TGCGCCAGCAGCCAAGGAAGACAGGGACCCTGGAACGAGCAGTACTTC.

This clone has only a few counts. The CDR3 here is CAISESGLLETQYF. The DNA for the CDR3 is TGTGCCATCAGTGAGTCTGGACTCCTAGAGACCCAGTACTTC. V is TRBV10-3 and J is TRBJ2-5; tentative D call: TRBD2 (5 bases). The CDR3 is made up of 14 amino acids. Trimming took off 0 bases at V and 4 bases at J, with 9 bases between the two ends. The germline V gene encodes CDR1 ENHRY and CDR2 SYGVKD.